Each of the 8 T cell receptor beta chains below was sequenced from the same sample in a study of glioma-infiltrating T cells after dendritic cell vaccination. Time point indicated: after dendritic cell vaccination, including at tumor progression/relapse. Method: immunoSEQ multiplex PCR; TCRdb's copy keeps in-frame clones and lacks some. The sample has roughly 80,000 clones, around 86% seen once; the top ten hold 2% to 2.5%. Sample: blood, taken after dendritic cell vaccination. The source is a human donor with glioblastoma.

The V gene is TRBV5-4, the J gene TRBJ2-1, with 8 bases identical to TRBD1. Germline V lookup: CDR1 SGHNT, CDR2 YYREEE (reference sequence). CDR3 length: 16 amino acids. The J segment lost 1 base and the V segment lost 3 bases, leaving 6 bases of the junction unmatched. The CDR3 reads CASSSRTGHSYNEQFF. The CDR3 DNA follows: TGTGCCAGCAGCTCCAGGACAGGGCATTCCTACAATGAGCAGTTCTTC.

This clone appeared a single time. The chain combines TRBV18 with TRBJ1-1; D is undetermined. Germline V lookup: CDR1 KGHSH, CDR2 LQKENI. The ends were cut back, 3 bases at V and 5 bases at J, with 16 bases in the middle. The length of the CDR3 is 15 residues. CDR3 bases: TGTGCCAGCTCACCGCTACCCCAGCGGGGAACTGAAGCTTTCTTT. Residues: CASSPLPQRGTEAFF.

The rearrangement joins TRBV30 to TRBJ1-2; perhaps TRBD1 as D (5 bases). Germline V gene sequence: CDR1 GTSNPN, CDR2 SVGIG (reference sequence). The CDR3 runs to 14 residues. Trimming pared 1 base from V and 1 base from J, leaving 10 bases between. The CDR3 DNA sequence: TGTGCCTGGAGTGGAGGAGGGGATAACTATGGCTACACCTTC. Protein sequence: CAWSGGGDNYGYTF.

In its sample, this clone was seen once. This rearrangement joins TRBV6-1 to TRBJ2-1; TRBD1 might be the D (5 bases). Trimming cost V 8 bases and J 8 bases, with 16 bases left between them. The CDR3 extends over 13 amino acids. CDR1 is MNHNS and CDR2 is SASEGT in the germline V gene. This CDR3 is CASDGRVGDEQFF. The CDR3 DNA sequence: TGTGCCAGCGACGGCAGGGTAGGCGATGAGCAGTTCTTC.

This chain joins TRBV5-5 and TRBJ2-7; 8 nucleotides line up with TRBD1. This CDR3 is 12 amino acids long. V trimming: 4 bases; J trimming: 9 bases; junction bases outside the gene matches: 6. Germline V gives CDR1 SGHKS, CDR2 YYEKEE (reference sequence). The CDR3 bases are TGTGCCAGCAGCGTTGGGACAGGAGGGCAGTACTTC. Translation: CASSVGTGGQYF.

The chain combines TRBV4-2 with TRBJ1-4; D ambiguous. The CDR3 totals 16 residues. Trimming left V 3 bases short and J 4 bases short, with 15 bases between. Germline CDR1 is LGHNA and CDR2 is YNFKEQ. CDR3 nucleotide sequence: TGTGCCAGCAGCCAGGGTCTCGAGACTCTTAATGAAAAACTGTTTTTT. It specifies CASSQGLETLNEKLFF.

V gene TRBV27 combines with J gene TRBJ2-1, with 7 bases that match TRBD2. Looked up from germline, CDR1 is MNHEY and CDR2 is SMNVEV (reference sequence). The CDR3 loop spans 17 amino acids. The J segment lost 4 bases and the V segment lost 0 bases, leaving 9 bases of the junction unmatched. This chain's CDR3 is CASSLSGREPGYNEQFF. CDR3 sequence (DNA): TGTGCCAGCAGTTTATCTGGGAGGGAGCCGGGTTACAATGAGCAGTTCTTC.

The gene calls are TRBV4-2 and TRBJ2-1, with a weak D call TRBD2 (6 bases). CDR1 LGHNA and CDR2 YNFKEQ come from the germline V gene. V lost 2 bases and J lost 5, with 13 bases in between. CDR3 length equals 15 residues. CDR3 amino acids: CASSQPGTQDNEQFF. The CDR3 DNA follows: TGTGCCAGCAGCCAACCAGGGACTCAAGACAATGAGCAGTTCTTC.